The 15 T cell receptor beta chains in this list originate from one sample, sequenced in a study of beta chain features in type 1 diabetes. Isolated RNA was reverse transcribed in full, so expressed TCRB transcripts were sequenced. Using immunoSEQ multiplex PCR, the repertoire was profiled, and TCRdb retains in-frame clones only, with some absent. The sample contains hundreds of thousands of clones, roughly 11% of which appear only once. Sequenced: naive CD4+ T cells from blood. The receptors derive from a woman under 40 in good health.

J is TRBJ2-7 and V is TRBV30; D remains ambiguous. Between the trimmed V and J ends, which lost 3 bases and 1 base, there was a span of 4 bases. This CDR3 has 11 residues. Germline CDR1 and CDR2: GTSNPN and SVGIG (reference sequence). Written as DNA, the CDR3 is TGTGCCTGGAGGGCTTCCTACGAGCAGTACTTC. Its translation is CAWRASYEQYF.

The sample holds a few counts of this clone. V usage is TRBV28 and J usage is TRBJ2-5, with D possibly matching TRBD1 (6 bases). The CDR3 sequence is 16 residues long. Trimming stripped 5 bases from V and 5 bases from J, with 21 bases between. CDR1 MDHEN and CDR2 SYDVKM come from the germline V gene. CDR3 coding DNA: TGTGCCAGCAGTCCCCGGGACATCATCTCCCGGGAGACCCAGTACTTC. Amino acid sequence: CASSPRDIISRETQYF. Full variable domain (missing parts from reference TRBV28 and TRBJ2-5): DVKVTQSSRYLVKRTGEKVFLECVQDMDHENMFWYRQDPGLGLRLIYFSYDVKMKEKGDIPEGYSVSREKKERFSLILESASTNQTSMYLCASSPRDIISRETQYFGPGTRLLVL.

J is TRBJ2-7 and V is TRBV29-1; D might be TRBD2 (5 bases). Deletions cut 4 bases from V and 2 bases from J, with 12 bases between. The CDR3 has 13 amino acids. Germline V gives CDR1 SQVTM, CDR2 ANQGSEA. In nucleotides, the CDR3 is TGCAGCGTTGCCCAGCGGCAGACCTACGAGCAGTACTTC. Protein sequence: CSVAQRQTYEQYF.

This clone was found once. This chain uses TRBV5-1 with TRBJ2-1; perhaps TRBD1 as D (7 bases). The CDR3 sequence is 15 residues long. Germline CDR1 and CDR2: SGHRS and YFSETQ. V lost 6 bases and J lost 2, with 15 bases in between. The CDR3 is CASISEGATYNEQFF. CDR3 nucleotides: TGCGCCAGCATTTCGGAGGGGGCCACCTACAATGAGCAGTTCTTC.

The table lists this clone with a few counts. The V call is TRBV18, the J call TRBJ2-7, with 8 nucleotides matching TRBD2. Germline CDR1 KGHSH, CDR2 LQKENI. The CDR3 covers 16 residues. V trimming: 0 bases; J trimming: 3 bases; junction bases outside the gene matches: 7. As DNA, the CDR3 is TGTGCCAGCTCACCACCGGGACTAGATCTGGGCTACGAGCAGTACTTC. This gives the protein CASSPPGLDLGYEQYF.

In this sample, this clone turned up a few times. V is TRBV11-2 and J is TRBJ2-4; TRBD1 matches at 7 bases. V dropped 4 bases and J dropped 5; count of bases not matched to a gene: 8. CDR3 length: 15 amino acids. Germline-derived CDR1 and CDR2 are SGHAT and FQNNGV. CDR3 protein: CASSSGSGTENIQYF. The CDR3 region has the DNA TGTGCCAGCAGCTCCGGATCCGGGACAGAAAACATTCAGTACTTC.

This clone turned up a few times. The rearrangement links TRBV29-1 to TRBJ2-2; tentatively, D is TRBD1 (5 bases). V lost 4 bases and J lost 5, with 11 bases in between. The CDR3 spans 13 residues. CDR1 and CDR2 from the germline V gene are SQVTM and ANQGSEA. The DNA for the CDR3 is TGCAGCGTTGCCAAGGGGCTGACCGGGGAGCTGTTTTTT. This codes for CSVAKGLTGELFF.

The chain carries TRBV9 and TRBJ2-1; possibly TRBD2 for D (6 bases). The germline V gene encodes CDR1 SGDLS and CDR2 YYNGEE. V shed 9 bases and J shed 6 bases, with 13 bases lying between them. CDR3 length: 12 residues. The CDR3 region is CAIRRARNEQFF. The CDR3 bases are TGTGCCATCCGGAGGGCCCGCAATGAGCAGTTCTTC.

The J gene is TRBJ1-3, the V gene TRBV13; D is uncertain. Deletions cut 2 bases from V and 4 bases from J, with 21 bases between. The CDR3 loop spans 18 amino acids. The germline gives CDR1 PRHDT, CDR2 FYEKMQ (reference sequence). The CDR3 region has the DNA TGTGCCAGCAGCTTAACCCATAATACTGAGGTCGGGGGAAACACCATATATTTT. Its translation: CASSLTHNTEVGGNTIYF.

This clone was seen only a few times. The chain is built from TRBV30 and TRBJ1-2; D is unresolved. V lost 0 bases to trimming and J lost 4 bases, with 18 bases between them. CDR1 is GTSNPN and CDR2 is SVGIG in the germline V gene (reference sequence). The CDR3 totals 16 residues. The CDR3 protein is CAWSVTDSGIGYGYTF. As DNA, the CDR3 is TGTGCCTGGAGTGTAACCGATTCCGGGATCGGCTATGGCTACACCTTC.

The chain joins TRBV29-1 to TRBJ2-5; D is uncertain. The ends were cut back, 7 bases at V and 5 bases at J, with 14 bases in the middle. Germline lookup yields CDR1 SQVTM and CDR2 ANQGSEA. The CDR3 sequence is 12 residues long. For the CDR3, the DNA is TGCAGCGGTAGTTCTCTCCGGGAGACCCAGTACTTC. Its protein product is CSGSSLRETQYF.

This clone has a handful of counts. This sequence joins TRBV6-1 and TRBJ1-3, with TRBD1 matching over 7 bases. Germline assignment: CDR1 MNHNS and CDR2 SASEGT. The CDR3 loop spans 16 amino acids. Trimming cost V 3 bases and J 0 bases; bases outside gene matches: 5. The CDR3: CASSERDRSSGNTIYF. CDR3 sequence (DNA): TGTGCCAGCAGTGAGAGGGACAGATCCTCTGGAAACACCATATATTTT.

The chain is built from TRBV5-1 and TRBJ2-5; TRBD2 matches at 14 bases. The CDR3 consists of 18 residues. Germline V lookup: CDR1 SGHRS, CDR2 YFSETQ. The trim removed 3 bases at V and 5 bases at J, leaving 12 bases unmatched. CDR3 residues: CASSSGLAGGQIRETQYF. CDR3 DNA sequence: TGCGCCAGCAGCTCAGGACTAGCGGGAGGCCAGATACGGGAGACCCAGTACTTC.

This clone turned up a few times. The chain uses TRBV5-1 and TRBJ2-1, with unresolved D. Deletions cut 3 bases from V and 6 bases from J, with 7 bases between. The germline gives CDR1 SGHRS, CDR2 YFSETQ. The CDR3 runs to 12 residues. The CDR3 reads CASSWAGNEQFF. In DNA, the CDR3 is TGCGCCAGCAGCTGGGCAGGCAATGAGCAGTTCTTC.

This clone was seen a handful of times. The chain carries TRBV21-1 and TRBJ2-1; the tabulated D call, TRBD2, remains unverified against the DNA. TRBV21-1 is a documented pseudogene. The CDR3 consists of 16 residues. Here the CDR3 DNA reads TGTGCCAGCAGCACCACTAGCGGGAGGGGGCTCGGAGAGCAGTTCTTC. Protein sequence: CASSTTSGRGLGEQFF.